This T cell receptor (beta chain) was sequenced in a study of molecular identifiers for immune sequencing clone quantification. Between roughly 19,000 and 1,100,000 sorted cells, with 10%, 30% or 50% RNA, yielded naive CD8 libraries. Isolation of naive CD8 T cells was achieved by sorting on a CD8+CD4-CCR7+CD45RA+ phenotype. V lost 3 bases and J lost 6, with 12 bases in between. This CDR3 has 13 residues. TCRdb fed the PCR reads into MiXCR, producing one record per CDR3 protein. The profile shows hundreds of thousands of distinct CDR3 sequences, 25% of them singletons. Sample: naive CD8+ T cells from blood, with Jurkat cell RNA spiked in. Subset noted: FACS-sorted CD8+CD4-CCR7+CD45RA+ naive T cells. The chain carries TRBV12-3 or TRBV12-4 and TRBJ2-7; possible D gene TRBD1, 6 bases. The sequence derives from a human donor in good health. Some libraries in this study had Jurkat cell RNA spiked in. The CDR3 sequence: CASSLGAVVEQYF. CDR3 coding DNA: TGTGCCAGCAGTTTGGGGGCAGTGGTCGAGCAGTACTTC.